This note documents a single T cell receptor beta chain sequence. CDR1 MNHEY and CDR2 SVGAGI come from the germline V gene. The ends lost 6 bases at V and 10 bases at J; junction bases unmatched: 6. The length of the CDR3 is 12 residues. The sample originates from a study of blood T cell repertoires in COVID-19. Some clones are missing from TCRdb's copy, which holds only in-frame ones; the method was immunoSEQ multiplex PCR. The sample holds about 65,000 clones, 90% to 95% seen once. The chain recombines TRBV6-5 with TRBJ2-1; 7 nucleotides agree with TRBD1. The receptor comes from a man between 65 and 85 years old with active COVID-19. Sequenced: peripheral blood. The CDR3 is CASRKGQLEQFF. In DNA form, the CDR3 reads TGTGCCAGCAGGAAGGGACAGCTCGAGCAGTTCTTC.